A single sample is the source of the 16 T cell receptor beta chains below, sequenced in a study of cytomegalovirus exposure and HLA in healthy donors. This table comes from immunoSEQ multiplex PCR, and its TCRdb copy is limited to in-frame clones, with some not included. The data contain approximately 210,000 clones, about 84% of them seen just once; the ten biggest clones take up more than 1.4%. Source material: PBMCs. These receptors originate from a woman younger than 35 in good health and CMV-seronegative.

This chain connects TRBV6-5 to TRBJ2-7; no definite D call. Germline-derived CDR1 and CDR2 are MNHEY and SVGAGI. Deletions cut 2 bases from V and 6 bases from J, with 11 bases between. The CDR3 contains 13 residues. For the CDR3, the DNA is TGTGCCAGCAGTTACGGAGAGGTGGGCGAGCAGTACTTC. Translation gives CASSYGEVGEQYF.

The chain combines TRBV6-1 with TRBJ2-1; D uncertain. The CDR3 has 13 residues. Germline V gene data show CDR1 as MNHNS and CDR2 as SASEGT. Trimming stripped 0 bases from V and 11 bases from J, with 11 bases between. The CDR3 nucleotides are TGTGCCAGCAGTGAAGCCCTGCCTAGGCAGCAGTTCTTC. The encoded protein is CASSEALPRQQFF.

J is TRBJ2-2 and V is TRBV19; 11 bases map to TRBD1. The CDR3 loop spans 16 amino acids. Trimming at V came to 6 bases and at J to 6 bases, leaving 9 bases not matched to a gene. Germline lookup yields CDR1 LNHDA and CDR2 SQIVND (reference sequence). CDR3 in amino acids: CASRKPGQGDPGELFF. Here the CDR3 DNA reads TGTGCCAGTAGGAAACCGGGACAGGGGGATCCCGGGGAGCTGTTTTTT.

The rearrangement uses TRBV13 and TRBJ2-3, with 9 bases identical to TRBD1. V was pared by 5 bases and J by 1 base, with 7 bases of the junction left unmatched. The CDR3 runs to 16 residues. The germline V gene has CDR1 PRHDT and CDR2 FYEKMQ (reference sequence). CDR3: CASSPTWTGGTDTQYF. The CDR3 DNA reads as TGTGCCAGCAGCCCCACTTGGACAGGGGGCACAGATACGCAGTATTTT.

J is TRBJ2-1 and V is TRBV5-1; 7 bases agree with TRBD2. Germline V gene lookup returns CDR1 SGHRS and CDR2 YFSETQ. This CDR3 spans 14 amino acids. With V trimmed by 3 bases and J by 5 bases, 5 bases remained unmatched. DNA for the CDR3: TGCGCCAGCAGCTCCCAGGGACTAAACAATGAGCAGTTCTTC. Translation: CASSSQGLNNEQFF. Complete variable domain (other parts from reference TRBV5-1 and TRBJ2-1): KAGVTQTPRYLIKTRGQQVTLSCSPISGHRSVSWYQQTPGQGLQFLFEYFSETQRNKGNFPGRFSGRQFSNSRSEMNVSTLELGDSALYLCASSSQGLNNEQFFGPGTRLTVL.

This clone has just a few counts. V and J are TRBV30 and TRBJ1-3; D ambiguous. Deletions cut 2 bases from V and 4 bases from J, with 12 bases between. This CDR3 is 14 amino acids long. Per the germline V gene, CDR1 is GTSNPN and CDR2 is SVGIG (reference sequence). The CDR3 is CAWSPLTTGNTIYF. The CDR3 DNA reads as TGTGCCTGGAGTCCACTCACTACAGGAAACACCATATATTTT.

The genes are TRBV4-1 and TRBJ2-7, with TRBD1 matching 7 bases. Germline CDR1 reads MGHRA; CDR2 reads YSYEKL. With 1 base clipped from V and 4 bases from J, the junction kept 10 bases outside the gene matches. The CDR3 loop spans 16 amino acids. In nucleotides, the CDR3 is TGCGCCAGCAGCCAAGCGTTTGGGACAGCACAATACGAGCAGTACTTC. This encodes CASSQAFGTAQYEQYF.

This clone was recorded a few times. V and J are TRBV5-1 and TRBJ2-1, with 9 bases matching TRBD2. The CDR3 runs 14 residues. Trimming removed 4 bases from V and 3 bases from J; junction bases left unmatched: 2. Germline CDR1 reads SGHRS; CDR2 reads YFSETQ. CDR3 sequence reads: CASSRGGDYNEQFF. The CDR3 DNA reads TGCGCCAGCAGCCGCGGGGGGGACTACAATGAGCAGTTCTTC. Together with reference TRBV5-1 and TRBJ2-1, the CDR3 gives the full variable domain: KAGVTQTPRYLIKTRGQQVTLSCSPISGHRSVSWYQQTPGQGLQFLFEYFSETQRNKGNFPGRFSGRQFSNSRSEMNVSTLELGDSALYLCASSRGGDYNEQFFGPGTRLTVL.

The chain employs TRBV7-7 and TRBJ1-3, with D uncertain. This CDR3 spans 14 amino acids. V was pared by 6 bases and J by 4 bases, with 13 bases between. Germline V gene sequence: CDR1 SSHAT, CDR2 FNYEAQ (reference sequence). The CDR3 sequence: CASSPSAGGNTIYF. The CDR3 DNA reads TGTGCCAGCAGTCCCTCCGCGGGCGGAAACACCATATATTTT.

The chain uses TRBV2 and TRBJ2-3, with D perhaps matching TRBD1 (6 bases). Trimming cost V 6 bases and J 13 bases, with 20 bases left between them. CDR1 is SNHLY and CDR2 is FYNNEI in the germline V gene. This CDR3 is 13 amino acids long. The CDR3 sequence is CASSAEETGTKYF. CDR3 nucleotides: TGTGCCAGCAGCGCAGAAGAGACCGGGACAAAGTATTTT. Using reference TRBV2 and TRBJ2-3 for the parts outside the CDR3, the full variable domain is EPEVTQTPSHQVTQMGQEVILRCVPISNHLYFYWYRQILGQKVEFLVSFYNNEISEKSEIFDDQFSVERPDGSNFTLKIRSTKLEDSAMYFCASSAEETGTKYFGPGTRLTVL.

This clone was recorded only once. The V call is TRBV25-1, the J call TRBJ1-5; D is unclear. This CDR3 comprises 12 residues. V was pared by 2 bases and J by 7 bases, with 6 bases between. Germline V lookup: CDR1 MGHDK, CDR2 SYGVNS. The CDR3 DNA is TGTGCCAGCAGTGAAGGAGCGCAGCCCCAGCATTTT. The encoded protein is CASSEGAQPQHF. The full variable domain, with the rest looked up from reference TRBV25-1 and TRBJ1-5, is EADIYQTPRYLVIGTGKKITLECSQTMGHDKMYWYQQDPGMELHLIHYSYGVNSTEKGDLSSESTVSRIRTEHFPLTLESARPSHTSQYLCASSEGAQPQHFGDGTRLSIL.

A single count supports this clone. This CDR3 reads CASSLKAQGINEQFF. CDR3 sequence (DNA): TGTGCCAGCAGCTTAAAGGCACAGGGGATAAATGAGCAGTTCTTC. This chain uses TRBV6-1 with TRBJ2-1, with 7 bases identical to TRBD1. The V gene's germline CDR1 is MNHNS and CDR2 SASEGT. V dropped 6 bases and J dropped 7; count of bases not matched to a gene: 12. The CDR3 totals 15 residues.

CDR3 nucleotides: TGTGCCAGCAGCCAAGACGGGGGGAACACTGAAGCTTTCTTT. Protein sequence: CASSQDGGNTEAFF. The V gene is TRBV7-8, the J gene TRBJ1-1; tentative D call: TRBD1 (5 bases). The CDR3 spans 14 residues. Germline CDR1 SGHVS, CDR2 FQNEAQ. With 5 bases removed from V and 1 base from J, the gap between germline ends came to 11 bases.

This clone was seen a few times. The chain recombines TRBV6-4 with TRBJ1-1; 7 nucleotides match TRBD1. Germline V gene sequence: CDR1 MRHNA, CDR2 SNTAGT. CDR3 size: 15 residues. Unmatched junction bases numbered 10, after V lost 6 bases and J lost 3 bases. DNA for the CDR3: TGTGCCAGCAGAGCGCCAACCCAGGGGGACACTGAAGCTTTCTTT. It encodes CASRAPTQGDTEAFF.

This clone has a single count. The genes are TRBV7-2 and TRBJ2-1, with 14 bases fitting TRBD2. The CDR3 totals 19 residues. J was trimmed by 9 bases and V by 5 bases; bases with no gene match: 18. Per germline, CDR1 SGHTA and CDR2 FQGNSA. The CDR3 DNA sequence: TGTGCCAGCAGCAGGAGGGTAGGACTAGCGGGAGGTAACGCGCTTGAGCAGTTCTTC. Protein: CASSRRVGLAGGNALEQFF.

This chain joins TRBV11-1 and TRBJ2-1; TRBD2 might be the D (6 bases). Germline-derived CDR1 and CDR2 are SGHAT and FQDESV (reference sequence). Trimming shortened V by 5 bases and J by 7 bases, and 18 bases separated the two germline ends. CDR3 length: 15 residues. CDR3 amino acids: CASSKLNYGGNEQFF. Here the CDR3 DNA reads TGTGCCAGCAGCAAGCTTAATTATGGGGGGAATGAGCAGTTCTTC.